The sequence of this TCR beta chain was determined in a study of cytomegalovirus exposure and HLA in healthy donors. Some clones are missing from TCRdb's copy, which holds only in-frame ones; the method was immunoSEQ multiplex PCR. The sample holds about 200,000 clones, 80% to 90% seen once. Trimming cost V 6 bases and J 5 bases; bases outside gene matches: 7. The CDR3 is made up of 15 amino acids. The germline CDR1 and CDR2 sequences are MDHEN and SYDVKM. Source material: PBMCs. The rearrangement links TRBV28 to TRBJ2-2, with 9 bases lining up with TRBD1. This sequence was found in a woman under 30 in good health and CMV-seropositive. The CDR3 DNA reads TGTGCCAGCAGACAACAGGGGGCGGGTACCGGGGAGCTGTTTTTT. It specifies CASRQQGAGTGELFF.